Each of the 32 T cell receptor beta chains below was sequenced from the same sample in a study of blood T cell repertoires in COVID-19. Assay: immunoSEQ multiplex PCR; the TCRdb copy retains only in-frame clones and omits some. The profile shows fewer than 350,000 clones, 70% to 90% of them singletons. Sequencing input: peripheral blood. Source of these receptors: a woman aged 25 to 39 with COVID-19, enrolled during active disease.

The J gene is TRBJ1-1, the V gene TRBV7-9, with D possibly being TRBD1 (6 bases). The CDR3 loop spans 13 amino acids. The germline V gene has CDR1 SEHNR and CDR2 FQNEAQ (reference sequence). Trimming cost V 5 bases and J 11 bases, with 18 bases left between them. The CDR3 DNA sequence: TGTGCCAGCAGCACAAGGACAGTCAACAGGGCTTTCTTT. It codes for CASSTRTVNRAFF.

Regarding this clone: At one end, the junction sequence differs from germline, possibly due to a read error. The chain recombines TRBV19 with TRBJ2-1; 7 bases fit TRBD2. Germline V lookup: CDR1 LNHDA, CDR2 SQIVND (reference sequence). The CDR3 runs to 18 residues. The CDR3 protein is CASSLELGRGTHYNEQFF. The CDR3, as DNA: TGTGCCAGTAGTTTAGAACTGGGGCGGGGGACCCACTACAATGAGCAGTTCTTC.

The V gene is TRBV18, the J gene TRBJ2-5, with D perhaps matching TRBD2 (5 bases). Between the trimmed V and J ends, which lost 6 bases and 1 base, there was a span of 9 bases. CDR3 length equals 13 residues. Germline assignment: CDR1 KGHSH and CDR2 LQKENI. CDR3 amino acids: CASSRRVQETQYF. In DNA, the CDR3 is TGTGCCAGCTCCCGGCGGGTCCAAGAGACCCAGTACTTC.

The chain joins TRBV27 to TRBJ1-2; TRBD1 matches 10 bases. The CDR3 covers 13 residues. Germline trimming cut 7 bases from V and 8 bases from J; bases unmatched to any gene: 7. Germline V gives CDR1 MNHEY, CDR2 SMNVEV (reference sequence). The CDR3 DNA is TGTGCCAGCACCAACCGGGACAGGGGAGGCTACACCTTC. Encoded protein: CASTNRDRGGYTF.

This clone was seen a few times. This chain links TRBV19 with TRBJ1-6; tentatively, D is TRBD1 (5 bases). Germline lookup yields CDR1 LNHDA and CDR2 SQIVND (reference sequence). V was trimmed by 4 bases and J by 9 bases, leaving 13 bases between them. The CDR3 contains 14 residues. This chain's CDR3 is CASSTRRGSSPLHF. CDR3 in DNA: TGTGCCAGTAGTACACGAAGGGGTAGTTCACCCCTCCACTTT.

The chain has TRBV5-1 and TRBJ2-3; D is unresolved. The CDR3 has 13 amino acids. V was pared by 5 bases and J by 2 bases, with 9 bases between. Germline V CDR1 and CDR2: SGHRS, YFSETQ. CDR3 bases: TGCGCCAGCAGGAGCACAGACACAGATACGCAGTATTTT. It yields the protein CASRSTDTDTQYF.

The V and J genes are TRBV5-6 and TRBJ2-3; 9 positions agree with TRBD1. CDR3 length equals 17 residues. V was clipped by 0 bases and J by 2 bases; unmatched bases: 7. Germline CDR1 reads SGHDT; CDR2 reads YYEEEE. The CDR3 region is CASSLVGGQGFTDTQYF. Written as DNA, the CDR3 is TGTGCCAGCAGCTTGGTAGGGGGACAGGGATTCACAGATACGCAGTATTTT.

J is TRBJ2-7 and V is TRBV3-1 (or the pseudogene TRBV3-2); D possibly corresponds to TRBD2 (6 bases). Trimming shortened V by 0 bases and J by 6 bases, and 21 bases separated the two germline ends. This CDR3 contains 17 residues. The germline V gene has CDR1 LGHDT and CDR2 YNNKEL (reference sequence). CDR3 nucleotides: TGTGCCAGCAGCCAAGACCCCCCACTAGCTGGGGCCCGCGAGCAGTACTTC. Its translation: CASSQDPPLAGAREQYF.

The sample holds one count of this clone. This chain uses TRBV24-1 with TRBJ2-1; TRBD1 matches at 7 bases. J was trimmed by 6 bases and V by 5 bases; bases with no gene match: 3. This CDR3 spans 13 amino acids. From germline, CDR1 is KGHDR and CDR2 SFDVKD. The DNA of the CDR3 is TGTGCCACCAGTGGGGACAGACCCAATGAGCAGTTCTTC. As protein: CATSGDRPNEQFF.

There are many counts of this clone. This rearrangement joins TRBV2 to TRBJ2-7; 9 nucleotides align to TRBD1. This CDR3 contains 13 residues. CDR1 and CDR2 (germline): SNHLY, FYNNEI. Trimming at V came to 8 bases and at J to 1 base, leaving 3 bases not matched to a gene. CDR3 sequence: CASGGTGSYEQYF. The CDR3, as DNA: TGTGCCAGCGGTGGGACAGGGTCCTACGAGCAGTACTTC. Filled out from reference TRBV2 and TRBJ2-7, the complete variable domain reads EPEVTQTPSHQVTQMGQEVILRCVPISNHLYFYWYRQILGQKVEFLVSFYNNEISEKSEIFDDQFSVERPDGSNFTLKIRSTKLEDSAMYFCASGGTGSYEQYFGPGTRLTVT.

This clone is a singleton in its sample. The chain combines TRBV12-3 or TRBV12-4 with TRBJ2-3; D call uncertain. This CDR3 region has 10 residues. Trimming stripped 2 bases from V and 9 bases from J, with 3 bases between. The CDR3 coding sequence is TGTGCCAGCAGTTTAAGCACGCAGTATTTT. Translated, it gives CASSLSTQYF.

The genes are TRBV7-5 and TRBJ2-2; the D call of TRBD1 is as the table states it, not checked on the DNA. TRBV7-5 is labeled a pseudogene. This CDR3 spans 19 amino acids. The CDR3 nucleotides read TGTGTCAGAAGCCGATATCCGCGGACACTATGCGCGAACACCGGGGAGCTGTTTTTT. Amino acids: CVRSRYPRTLCANTGELFF.

The rearrangement uses TRBV7-9 and TRBJ1-2, with TRBD1 matching 7 bases. Germline CDR1 and CDR2: SEHNR and FQNEAQ (reference sequence). This CDR3 has 17 amino acids. V lost 2 bases to trimming and J lost 5 bases; unmatched junction nucleotides: 14. The CDR3, as DNA: TGTGCCAGCAGCTTATGGCATGGCGGGACAGCGCCGTATGGCTACACCTTC. Amino acid sequence: CASSLWHGGTAPYGYTF.

The gene calls are TRBV5-1 and TRBJ2-5; the match to TRBD2 covers 10 bases. Germline CDR1 is SGHRS and CDR2 is YFSETQ. The V gene end was trimmed by 3 bases and the J gene end by 4 bases; junction bases not matched to a gene: 12. The CDR3 is made up of 17 amino acids. CDR3 bases: TGCGCCAGCAGCTCACCCGGGACTAGCGATATTGGAGAGACCCAGTACTTC. This encodes CASSSPGTSDIGETQYF.

The rearrangement uses TRBV13 and TRBJ1-2; D uncertain. From germline, CDR1 is PRHDT and CDR2 FYEKMQ (reference sequence). Trimming cost V 5 bases and J 8 bases, with 18 bases left between them. This CDR3 contains 14 residues. The CDR3: CASSAGVRVQGYTF. DNA for the CDR3: TGTGCCAGCAGCGCCGGCGTGAGGGTGCAGGGCTACACCTTC.

This clone has a single count. The chain has TRBV5-5 and TRBJ1-2, with D possibly being TRBD1 (6 bases). With 1 base removed from V and 4 bases from J, the gap between germline ends came to 11 bases. The CDR3 spans 14 residues. CDR1 is SGHKS, CDR2 YYEKEE, per germline (reference sequence). The CDR3 reads CASSLRGQVYGYTF. DNA for the CDR3: TGTGCCAGCAGCTTGCGGGGACAAGTCTATGGCTACACCTTC.

V and J are TRBV4-2 and TRBJ1-6, with D possibly matching TRBD1 (5 bases). This CDR3 is 15 amino acids long. Germline V lookup: CDR1 LGHNA, CDR2 YNFKEQ. V was cut by 0 bases and J by 10 bases, with 13 bases left in between. CDR3 amino acids: CASSQDRAGYSPLHF. CDR3 coding DNA: TGTGCCAGCAGCCAAGATCGGGCAGGGTACTCACCCCTCCACTTT.

The chain has TRBV11-1 and TRBJ1-1; D gene ambiguous. With 5 bases removed from V and 5 bases from J, the gap between germline ends came to 12 bases. There are 13 residues in the CDR3. Germline lookup yields CDR1 SGHAT and CDR2 FQDESV (reference sequence). The CDR3 coding sequence is TGTGCCAGCAGCCTAGGCGGGATGACTGAAGCTTTCTTT. Translating gives CASSLGGMTEAFF.

In this sample, this clone turned up once. Other DNA sequences in the sample encode the same CDR3. The CDR3 DNA is TGTGCCAGCAGCAGAAACACTGAAGCTTTCTTT. Residues: CASSRNTEAFF. This sequence joins TRBV6-5 and TRBJ1-1; D call uncertain. The CDR3 extends over 11 amino acids. The V and J ends lost 6 bases and 2 bases respectively, with 4 bases between them. The V gene's germline CDR1 is MNHEY and CDR2 SVGAGI.

The chain has TRBV28 and TRBJ2-7; D perhaps matches TRBD1 (6 bases). Germline assignment: CDR1 MDHEN and CDR2 SYDVKM. Trimming cost V 3 bases and J 2 bases, with 14 bases left between them. CDR3 length equals 15 residues. The CDR3 reads CASSFRQGTTYEQYF. The CDR3 bases are TGTGCCAGCAGTTTCCGGCAGGGGACCACCTACGAGCAGTACTTC.

This clone occurred a few times. The rearrangement joins TRBV7-9 to TRBJ1-1, with a tentative D call TRBD1 (5 bases). Germline CDR1 reads SEHNR; CDR2 reads FQNEAQ (reference sequence). The CDR3 has 14 amino acids. V lost 4 bases, J lost 1 base, and 10 bases lay in between. The CDR3 sequence: CASSSGWKNTEAFF. The CDR3 coding sequence is TGTGCCAGCAGCTCAGGGTGGAAGAACACTGAAGCTTTCTTT.

This clone was recorded once. The chain employs TRBV18 and TRBJ1-2; D perhaps matches TRBD1 (5 bases). The CDR3 is 14 residues long. The ends were cut back, 4 bases at V and 4 bases at J, with 13 bases in the middle. The germline gives CDR1 KGHSH, CDR2 LQKENI. The CDR3 nucleotides read TGTGCCAGCTCACTTCAGGACAAGGGCTATGGCTACACCTTC. This encodes CASSLQDKGYGYTF.

The count of this clone is one. V gene TRBV5-1 combines with J gene TRBJ2-1, with 10 bases fitting TRBD2. V lost 3 bases and J lost 3; bases outside the gene matches: 6. The CDR3 loop spans 16 amino acids. CDR1 SGHRS and CDR2 YFSETQ come from the germline V gene. The CDR3 here is CASSSSLAGGYNEQFF. In DNA form, the CDR3 reads TGCGCCAGCAGCTCGTCTTTAGCGGGGGGCTACAATGAGCAGTTCTTC.

The DNA of the CDR3 is TGTGCCAGTAGTACGTGGGGGGTCAGAGATACGCAGTATTTT. Encoded protein: CASSTWGVRDTQYF. The genes are TRBV19 and TRBJ2-3; tentative D call: TRBD2 (6 bases). The germline CDR1 and CDR2 sequences are LNHDA and SQIVND (reference sequence). V dropped 4 bases and J dropped 5 bases, with 13 bases sitting between them. CDR3 size: 14 residues.

This chain's CDR3 is CASSIDKDIGEQYF. The CDR3 bases are TGTGCCAGCAGCATCGACAAGGACATAGGCGAGCAGTACTTC. The rearrangement joins TRBV7-8 to TRBJ2-7; TRBD1 might be the D (5 bases). The germline gives CDR1 SGHVS, CDR2 FQNEAQ. Trimming shortened V by 5 bases and J by 6 bases, and 17 bases separated the two germline ends. The length of the CDR3 is 14 residues.

This chain links TRBV7-4 with TRBJ1-5; the D is unclear. The V and J ends lost 7 bases and 6 bases respectively, with 7 bases between them. Looked up from germline, CDR1 is SGHVT and CDR2 is SQSDAQ. The CDR3 length is 11 residues. CDR3 in DNA: TGTGCCAGCACCCCTCTTCAGCCCCAGCATTTT. Translated: CASTPLQPQHF.

The chain couples TRBV4-1 to TRBJ1-1; maybe TRBD1 (6 bases). There are 16 residues in the CDR3. Germline CDR1 reads MGHRA; CDR2 reads YSYEKL. V dropped 4 bases and J dropped 0 bases, with 15 bases sitting between them. The CDR3 DNA reads as TGCGCCAGCAGCCCCAGGGGCCAGGGCCTGAACACTGAAGCTTTCTTT. Amino acid sequence: CASSPRGQGLNTEAFF.

The gene calls are TRBV6-6 and TRBJ2-7, with 8 bases fitting TRBD2. This CDR3 is 14 amino acids long. The trim removed 4 bases at V and 5 bases at J, leaving 7 bases unmatched. CDR1 MNHNY and CDR2 SVGAGI come from the germline V gene (reference sequence). This CDR3 reads CASSFSGGGDEQYF. The CDR3 nucleotides read TGTGCCAGCAGTTTCAGCGGGGGCGGGGACGAGCAGTACTTC.

The chain carries TRBV4-2 and TRBJ2-7, with 10 bases lining up with TRBD2. Trimming at V came to 6 bases and at J to 11 bases, leaving 13 bases not matched to a gene. The CDR3 runs to 14 residues. Germline CDR1 is LGHNA and CDR2 is YNFKEQ. CDR3 sequence (DNA): TGTGCCAGCAGGGAAACCCCTAGCGGGGGCCAAAAGTACTTC. It is translated as CASRETPSGGQKYF.

The rearrangement joins TRBV10-2 to TRBJ2-3, with 7 bases fitting TRBD1. Germline V gene lookup returns CDR1 WSHSY and CDR2 SAAADI. V was clipped by 6 bases and J by 6 bases; unmatched bases: 6. The CDR3 has 13 residues. The CDR3 loop reads CASRRGRWDTQYF. DNA for the CDR3: TGCGCCAGCAGGAGGGGGCGCTGGGATACGCAGTATTTT.

CDR3 protein: CASSINQGAYEQYF. The CDR3 DNA reads TGTGCCAGTAGTATAAACCAGGGGGCCTACGAGCAGTACTTC. The chain recombines TRBV19 with TRBJ2-7; 7 bases match TRBD1. The CDR3 length is 14 residues. Germline CDR1 LNHDA, CDR2 SQIVND (reference sequence). The V gene end was trimmed by 2 bases and the J gene end by 2 bases; junction bases not matched to a gene: 3.

This chain joins TRBV15 and TRBJ2-7; D not certain. CDR1 LNHNV and CDR2 YYDKDF come from the germline V gene (reference sequence). V was pared by 3 bases and J by 1 base, with 10 bases between. The CDR3 has 14 amino acids. DNA of the CDR3: TGTGCCACCAGCAGCCTGACAAATTCCTACGAGCAGTACTTC. Translating it yields CATSSLTNSYEQYF.